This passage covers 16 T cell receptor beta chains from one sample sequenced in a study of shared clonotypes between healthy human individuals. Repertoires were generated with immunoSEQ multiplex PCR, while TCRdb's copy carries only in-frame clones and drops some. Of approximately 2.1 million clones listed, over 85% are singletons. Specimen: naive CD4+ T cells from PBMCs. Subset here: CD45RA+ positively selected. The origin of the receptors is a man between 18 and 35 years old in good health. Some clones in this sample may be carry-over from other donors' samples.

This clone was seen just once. The CDR3 sequence: CASGGREGLNEQFF. The CDR3 DNA reads as TGTGCCAGCGGCGGGCGGGAGGGCCTAAATGAGCAGTTCTTC. This rearrangement joins TRBV2 to TRBJ2-1, with TRBD2 matching 9 bases. The CDR3 is 14 amino acids. J was trimmed by 7 bases and V by 8 bases; bases with no gene match: 9. The V gene's germline CDR1 is SNHLY and CDR2 FYNNEI. Full variable domain (missing parts from reference TRBV2 and TRBJ2-1): EPEVTQTPSHQVTQMGQEVILRCVPISNHLYFYWYRQILGQKVEFLVSFYNNEISEKSEIFDDQFSVERPDGSNFTLKIRSTKLEDSAMYFCASGGREGLNEQFFGPGTRLTVL.

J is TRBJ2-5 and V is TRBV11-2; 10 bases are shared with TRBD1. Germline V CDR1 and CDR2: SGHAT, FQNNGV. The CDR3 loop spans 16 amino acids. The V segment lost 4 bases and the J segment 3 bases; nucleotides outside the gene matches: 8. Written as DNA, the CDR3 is TGTGCCAGCAGCTCCCGACAGGGGGCGGGTGAAGAGACCCAGTACTTC. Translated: CASSSRQGAGEETQYF. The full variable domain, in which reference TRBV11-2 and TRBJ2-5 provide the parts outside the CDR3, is EAGVAQSPRYKIIEKRQSVAFWCNPISGHATLYWYQQILGQGPKLLIQFQNNGVVDDSQLPKDRFSAERLKGVDSTLKIQPAKLEDSAVYLCASSSRQGAGEETQYFGPGTRLLVL.

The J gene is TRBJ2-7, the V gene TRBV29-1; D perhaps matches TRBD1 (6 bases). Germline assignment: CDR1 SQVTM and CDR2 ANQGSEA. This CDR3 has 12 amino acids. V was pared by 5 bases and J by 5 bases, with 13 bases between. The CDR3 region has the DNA TGCAGCGTTAGCAGGGGTTTGCACGAGCAGTACTTC. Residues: CSVSRGLHEQYF.

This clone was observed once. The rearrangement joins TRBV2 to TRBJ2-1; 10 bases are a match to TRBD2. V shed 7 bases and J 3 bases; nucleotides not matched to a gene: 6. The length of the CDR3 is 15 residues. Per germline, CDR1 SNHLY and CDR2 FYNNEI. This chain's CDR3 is CASNPASGSYNEQFF. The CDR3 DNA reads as TGTGCCAGCAACCCCGCTAGCGGGAGCTACAATGAGCAGTTCTTC.

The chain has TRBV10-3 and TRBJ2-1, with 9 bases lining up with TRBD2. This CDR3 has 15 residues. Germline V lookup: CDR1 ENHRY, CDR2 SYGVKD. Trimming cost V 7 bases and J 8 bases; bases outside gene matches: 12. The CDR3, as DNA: TGTGCCATCAAGGACAGCGGGAGGCCTAACGATGAGCAGTTCTTC. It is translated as CAIKDSGRPNDEQFF.

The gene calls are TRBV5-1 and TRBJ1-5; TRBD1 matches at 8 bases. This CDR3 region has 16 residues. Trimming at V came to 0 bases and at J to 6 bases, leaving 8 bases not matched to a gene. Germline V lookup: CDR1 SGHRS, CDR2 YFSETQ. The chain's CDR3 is CASSLGAAGGLQPQHF. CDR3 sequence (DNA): TGCGCCAGCAGCTTGGGGGCGGCAGGGGGCCTTCAGCCCCAGCATTTT.

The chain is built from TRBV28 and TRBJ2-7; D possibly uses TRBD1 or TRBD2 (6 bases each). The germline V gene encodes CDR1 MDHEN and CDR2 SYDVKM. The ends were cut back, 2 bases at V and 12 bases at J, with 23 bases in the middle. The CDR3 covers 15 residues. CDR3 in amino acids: CASSLRFRGAAGGYF. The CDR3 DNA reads TGTGCCAGCAGTTTAAGATTCAGGGGCGCGGCCGGGGGGTACTTC.

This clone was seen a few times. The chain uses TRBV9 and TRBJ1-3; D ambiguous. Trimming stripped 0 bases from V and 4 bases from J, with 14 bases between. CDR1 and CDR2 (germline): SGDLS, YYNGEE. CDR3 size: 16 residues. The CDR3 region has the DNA TGTGCCAGCAGCGTAGGCGGAGGGAATCCAGGAAACACCATATATTTT. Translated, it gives CASSVGGGNPGNTIYF.

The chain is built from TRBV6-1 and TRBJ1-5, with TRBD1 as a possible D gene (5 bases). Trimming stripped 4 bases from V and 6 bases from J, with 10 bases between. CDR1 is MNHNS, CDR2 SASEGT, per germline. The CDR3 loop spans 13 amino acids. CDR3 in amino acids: CASSVDRGQPQHF. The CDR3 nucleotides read TGTGCCAGCAGTGTCGACAGAGGTCAGCCCCAGCATTTT.

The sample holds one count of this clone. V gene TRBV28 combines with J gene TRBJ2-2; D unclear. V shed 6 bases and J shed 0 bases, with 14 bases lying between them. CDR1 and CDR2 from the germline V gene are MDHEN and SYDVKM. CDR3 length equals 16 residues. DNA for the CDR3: TGTGCCAGCAGCCCACCCCGGGTAGCGAACACCGGGGAGCTGTTTTTT. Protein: CASSPPRVANTGELFF. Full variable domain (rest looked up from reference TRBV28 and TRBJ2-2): DVKVTQSSRYLVKRTGEKVFLECVQDMDHENMFWYRQDPGLGLRLIYFSYDVKMKEKGDIPEGYSVSREKKERFSLILESASTNQTSMYLCASSPPRVANTGELFFGEGSRLTVL.

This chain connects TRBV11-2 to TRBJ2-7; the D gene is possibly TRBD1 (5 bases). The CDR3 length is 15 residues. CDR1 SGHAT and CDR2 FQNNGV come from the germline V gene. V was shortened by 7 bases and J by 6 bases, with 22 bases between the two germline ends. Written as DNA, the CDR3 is TGTGCCAGCACCCTATGGGGCAGGCCGTCTGGCGAGCAGTACTTC. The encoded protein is CASTLWGRPSGEQYF. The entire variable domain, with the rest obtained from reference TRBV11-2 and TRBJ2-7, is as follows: EAGVAQSPRYKIIEKRQSVAFWCNPISGHATLYWYQQILGQGPKLLIQFQNNGVVDDSQLPKDRFSAERLKGVDSTLKIQPAKLEDSAVYLCASTLWGRPSGEQYFGPGTRLTVT.

Here the CDR3 DNA reads TGTGCCAGCAGTGAAGTGACTGAAGCCTACGAGCAGTACTTC. It translates to CASSEVTEAYEQYF. The genes are TRBV6-1 and TRBJ2-7; D is unclear. From germline, CDR1 is MNHNS and CDR2 SASEGT. The germline V and J ends were trimmed by 1 base and 2 bases, with 9 bases remaining between them. There are 14 residues in the CDR3.

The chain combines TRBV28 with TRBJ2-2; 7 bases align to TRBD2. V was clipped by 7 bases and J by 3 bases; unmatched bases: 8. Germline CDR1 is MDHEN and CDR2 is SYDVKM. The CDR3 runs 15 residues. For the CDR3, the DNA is TGTGCCAGCATGAAGGGGCTAGCGGACACCGGGGAGCTGTTTTTT. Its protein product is CASMKGLADTGELFF.

In nucleotides, the CDR3 is TGTGCCAGCAGTTCAGGGGAACAGAGGGGTGAGCAGTTCTTC. Its protein is CASSSGEQRGEQFF. The J gene is TRBJ2-1, the V gene TRBV28; TRBD1 is a possible D gene (6 bases). CDR3 length equals 14 residues. Germline loops: CDR1 MDHEN, CDR2 SYDVKM. V dropped 4 bases and J dropped 9 bases, with 16 bases sitting between them. Drawing the rest from reference TRBV28 and TRBJ2-1, the complete variable domain is DVKVTQSSRYLVKRTGEKVFLECVQDMDHENMFWYRQDPGLGLRLIYFSYDVKMKEKGDIPEGYSVSREKKERFSLILESASTNQTSMYLCASSSGEQRGEQFFGPGTRLTVL.

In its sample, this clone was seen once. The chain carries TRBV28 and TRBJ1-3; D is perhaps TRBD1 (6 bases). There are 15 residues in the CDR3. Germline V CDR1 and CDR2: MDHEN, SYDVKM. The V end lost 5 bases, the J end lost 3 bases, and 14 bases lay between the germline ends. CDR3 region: CASSQRDRFGNTIYF. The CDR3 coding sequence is TGTGCCAGCAGTCAGCGCGACAGGTTTGGAAACACCATATATTTT.

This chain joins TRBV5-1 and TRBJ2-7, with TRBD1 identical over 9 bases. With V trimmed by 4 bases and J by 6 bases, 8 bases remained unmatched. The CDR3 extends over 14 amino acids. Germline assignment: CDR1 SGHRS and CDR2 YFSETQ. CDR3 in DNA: TGCGCCAGCAGCACCTCGACAGGGGGAGGCGAGCAGTACTTC. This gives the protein CASSTSTGGGEQYF. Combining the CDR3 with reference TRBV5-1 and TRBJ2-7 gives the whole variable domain KAGVTQTPRYLIKTRGQQVTLSCSPISGHRSVSWYQQTPGQGLQFLFEYFSETQRNKGNFPGRFSGRQFSNSRSEMNVSTLELGDSALYLCASSTSTGGGEQYFGPGTRLTVT.